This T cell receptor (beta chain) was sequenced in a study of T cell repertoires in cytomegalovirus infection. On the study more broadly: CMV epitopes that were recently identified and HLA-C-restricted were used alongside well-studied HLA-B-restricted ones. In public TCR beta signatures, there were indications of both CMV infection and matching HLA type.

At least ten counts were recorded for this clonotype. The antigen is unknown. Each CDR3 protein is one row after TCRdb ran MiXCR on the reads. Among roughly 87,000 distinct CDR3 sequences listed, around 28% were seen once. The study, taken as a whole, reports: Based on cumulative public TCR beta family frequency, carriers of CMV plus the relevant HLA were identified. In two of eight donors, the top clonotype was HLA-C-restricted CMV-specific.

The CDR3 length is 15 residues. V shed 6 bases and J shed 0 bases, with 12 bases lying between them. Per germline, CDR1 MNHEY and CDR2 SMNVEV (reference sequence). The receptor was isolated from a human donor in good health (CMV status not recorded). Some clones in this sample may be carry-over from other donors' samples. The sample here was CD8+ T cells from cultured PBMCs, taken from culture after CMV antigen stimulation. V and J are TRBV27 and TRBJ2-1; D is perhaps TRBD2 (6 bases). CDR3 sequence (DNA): TGTGCCAGCAGCACAGACGGGAGCTCCTACAATGAGCAGTTCTTC. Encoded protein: CASSTDGSSYNEQFF.